This TCR beta chain is drawn from a study of shared clonotypes between healthy human individuals. General study points: Clonotypes shared by all four sorted-subset donors had higher generation probabilities than non-shared clonotypes.

Of note for this clone: Its antigen is undetermined.

The CDR3 sequence is 17 residues long. This table comes from immunoSEQ multiplex PCR, and its TCRdb copy is limited to in-frame clones, with some not included. The profile shows over a million clones, roughly 96% of them singletons. What was sequenced was naive CD4+ T cells sorted from blood. Stated subset: CD45RA+ positively selected. This receptor was taken from a man younger than 45 in good health. V and J are TRBV12-2 and TRBJ1-5. TRBV12-2 constitutes a pseudogene. This CDR3 is CASRLVSGMPGGQPQHF. CDR3 nucleotide sequence: TGTGCAAGTCGCTTAGTGAGCGGTATGCCTGGGGGTCAGCCCCAGCATTTT.